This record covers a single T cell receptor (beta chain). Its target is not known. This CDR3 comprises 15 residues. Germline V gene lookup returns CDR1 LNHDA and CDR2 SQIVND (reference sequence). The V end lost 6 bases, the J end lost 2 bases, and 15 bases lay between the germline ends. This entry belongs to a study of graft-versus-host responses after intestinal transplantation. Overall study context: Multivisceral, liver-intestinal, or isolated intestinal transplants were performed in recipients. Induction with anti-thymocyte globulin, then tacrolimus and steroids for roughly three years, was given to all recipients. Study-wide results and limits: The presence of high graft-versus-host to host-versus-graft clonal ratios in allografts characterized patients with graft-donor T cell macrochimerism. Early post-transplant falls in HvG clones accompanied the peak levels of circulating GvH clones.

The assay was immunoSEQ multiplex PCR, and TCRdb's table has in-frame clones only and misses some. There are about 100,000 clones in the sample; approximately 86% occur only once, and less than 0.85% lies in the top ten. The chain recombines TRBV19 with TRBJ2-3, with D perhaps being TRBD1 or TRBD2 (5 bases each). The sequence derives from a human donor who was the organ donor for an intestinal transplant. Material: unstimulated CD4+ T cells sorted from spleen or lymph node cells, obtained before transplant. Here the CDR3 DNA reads TGTGCCAGTAGACCACGGGACGCCTCCACAGATACGCAGTATTTT. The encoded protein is CASRPRDASTDTQYF. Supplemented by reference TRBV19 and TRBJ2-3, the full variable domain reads DGGITQSPKYLFRKEGQNVTLSCEQNLNHDAMYWYRQDPGQGLRLIYYSQIVNDFQKGDIAEGYSVSREKKESFPLTVTSAQKNPTAFYLCASRPRDASTDTQYFGPGTRLTVL.